Following are 13 T cell receptor beta chains from one sample sequenced in a study of T cells in Graves' hyperthyroidism and ophthalmopathy. Amplification of TCR beta CDR3 regions was performed using RNA transcripts as template. HTBI primers were the set used in a first-round RT-PCR of the TCR CDR3. A single record per CDR3 protein comes from TCRdb applying MiXCR to the multiplex PCR reads. The sample yields about 340,000 distinct CDR3 sequences, 18% seen once. Sequenced material: blood. These receptors all stem from a woman in her forties or fifties with Graves' hyperthyroidism.

This clonotype was counted ten times or more. J is TRBJ2-7 and V is TRBV28; 10 bases line up with TRBD2. The trim removed 1 base at V and 2 bases at J, leaving 8 bases unmatched. CDR1 and CDR2 from the germline V gene are MDHEN and SYDVKM. This CDR3 is 17 amino acids long. The CDR3 DNA reads TGTGCCAGCAGTTTATTTCGTTCTAGCGGGAGCCCCTACGAGCAGTACTTC. Amino acid sequence: CASSLFRSSGSPYEQYF.

Note on this clonotype: Relative to the germline gene, one junction end is altered; a read error may explain this. The rearrangement links TRBV7-9 to TRBJ2-1; 9 bases map to TRBD2. From germline, CDR1 is SEHNR and CDR2 FQNEAQ (reference sequence). The CDR3 totals 16 residues. CDR3 DNA: TGCGCCAGCAGCCAAGCGGGGCGGGGGGGGCGAAATGAGCAGTTCTTC. It translates to CASSQAGRGGRNEQFF.

This clonotype has a single count. The chain employs TRBV7-8 and TRBJ2-1; D is perhaps TRBD2 (5 bases). Judging by the DNA end, TRBJ2-7 fits better; the J call may be wrong. In germline, CDR1 is SGHVS, CDR2 FQNEAQ. The CDR3 sequence is 13 residues long. Written as DNA, the CDR3 is TGTGCCAGCAGCTTAGGACGGCGGGTTGAGCAGTACGTC. It encodes CASSLGRRVEQYV.

This clonotype has ten or more counts. The chain links TRBV6-5 to TRBJ2-7; maybe TRBD2 (5 bases). The length of the CDR3 is 13 residues. Germline V lookup: CDR1 MNHEY, CDR2 SVGAGI. The V end lost 0 bases, the J end lost 7 bases, and 10 bases lay between the germline ends. The DNA of the CDR3 is TGTGCCAGCAGTTACTCGACTCCGGGGGAGCAGTACTTC. Its protein is CASSYSTPGEQYF.

The V and J genes are TRBV7-9 and TRBJ1-4, with D perhaps TRBD1 (6 bases). CDR1 is SEHNR, CDR2 FQNEAQ, per germline (reference sequence). The CDR3 loop spans 16 amino acids. Trimming cost V 2 bases and J 5 bases, with 15 bases left between them. The CDR3 region is CASSLTDSSINEKLFF. DNA of the CDR3: TGTGCCAGCAGCTTAACGGACAGCTCTATAAATGAAAAACTGTTTTTT.

The rearrangement uses TRBV11-2 and TRBJ2-2; no reliable D call. CDR1 is SGHAT, CDR2 FQNNGV, per germline. V was cut by 2 bases and J by 4 bases, with 8 bases left in between. This CDR3 region has 14 residues. CDR3 loop: CASSLLRSTGELFF. The DNA of the CDR3 is TGTGCCAGCAGCTTACTGCGTTCCACCGGGGAGCTGTTTTTT.

This clonotype was detected many times. The chain couples TRBV9 to TRBJ1-3, with D possibly being TRBD1 (5 bases). The CDR3 totals 13 residues. Per germline, CDR1 SGDLS and CDR2 YYNGEE. Trimming took off 3 bases at V and 3 bases at J, with 7 bases between the two ends. The CDR3 DNA reads as TGTGCCAGCAGCGCGGGGGATGGAAACACCATATATTTT. Amino acids: CASSAGDGNTIYF.

In this sample, this clonotype turned up a few times. The chain combines TRBV4-2 with TRBJ2-1, with 7 bases aligning to TRBD2. From germline, CDR1 is LGHNA and CDR2 YNFKEQ. The CDR3 is 16 amino acids. V was pared by 3 bases and J by 4 bases, with 9 bases of the junction left unmatched. For the CDR3, the DNA is TGTGCCAGCAGCCAGGCCCCCCGGGGGGAGTACAATGAGCAGTTCTTC. Protein: CASSQAPRGEYNEQFF.

This clonotype was observed many times. This chain connects TRBV6-6 to TRBJ2-3, with D possibly called TRBD1 or TRBD2 (6 bases each). V was trimmed by 5 bases and J by 2 bases, leaving 29 bases between them. The CDR3 loop spans 20 amino acids. Germline CDR1 and CDR2: MNHNY and SVGAGI (reference sequence). CDR3 region: CASSRKAPGGLSLHTDTQYF. The CDR3 DNA reads as TGTGCCAGCAGTCGCAAAGCCCCTGGGGGGCTCTCCCTTCACACAGATACGCAGTATTTT.

This chain joins TRBV12-3 or TRBV12-4 and TRBJ1-3; no firm D call. CDR3 size: 14 residues. The ends were cut back, 1 base at V and 7 bases at J, with 11 bases in the middle. The CDR3 DNA is TGTGCCAGCAGTTTAGACGGACCCCGGAACACCATATATTTT. It translates to CASSLDGPRNTIYF.

In this sample, this clonotype turned up many times. The J gene is TRBJ2-3, the V gene TRBV10-3; D possibly corresponds to TRBD2 (5 bases). The CDR3 runs to 16 residues. The germline CDR1 and CDR2 sequences are ENHRY and SYGVKD. V lost 6 bases, J lost 4 bases, and 20 bases lay in between. The CDR3 spells CAISPDSHTGPDTQYF. The CDR3 region has the DNA TGTGCCATCAGCCCGGACTCCCACACCGGCCCAGATACGCAGTATTTT.

The gene calls are TRBV20-1 and TRBJ2-7; 7 nucleotides line up with TRBD2. The CDR3 runs to 14 residues. Trimming at V came to 6 bases and at J to 2 bases, leaving 10 bases not matched to a gene. Germline V gene sequence: CDR1 DFQATT, CDR2 SNEGSKA (reference sequence). The CDR3 sequence: CSARAAGTAYEQYF. The CDR3 DNA is TGCAGTGCCCGGGCAGCGGGAACCGCCTACGAGCAGTACTTC.

This clonotype has only a few counts. This sequence joins TRBV7-6 and TRBJ1-5; D perhaps matches TRBD1 (5 bases). The V end lost 2 bases, the J end lost 3 bases, and 20 bases lay between the germline ends. The length of the CDR3 is 18 residues. Germline-derived CDR1 and CDR2 are SGHVS and FNYEAQ. CDR3 residues: CASSLRLRDRSFNQPQHF. The CDR3 nucleotides read TGTGCCAGCAGCTTAAGACTCCGGGACCGTTCTTTCAATCAGCCCCAGCATTTT.